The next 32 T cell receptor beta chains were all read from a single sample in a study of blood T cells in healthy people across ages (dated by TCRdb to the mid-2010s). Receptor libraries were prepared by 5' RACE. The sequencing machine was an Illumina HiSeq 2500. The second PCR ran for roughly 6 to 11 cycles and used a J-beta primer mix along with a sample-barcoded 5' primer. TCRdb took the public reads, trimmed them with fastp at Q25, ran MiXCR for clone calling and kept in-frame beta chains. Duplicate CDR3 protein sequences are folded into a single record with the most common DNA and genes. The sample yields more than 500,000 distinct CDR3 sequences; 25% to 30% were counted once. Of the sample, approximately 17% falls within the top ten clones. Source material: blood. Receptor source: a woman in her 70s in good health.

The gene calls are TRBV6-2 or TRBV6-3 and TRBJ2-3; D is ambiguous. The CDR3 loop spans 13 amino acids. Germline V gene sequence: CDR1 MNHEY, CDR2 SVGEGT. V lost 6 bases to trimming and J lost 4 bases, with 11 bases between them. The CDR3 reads CASRRNFADTQYF. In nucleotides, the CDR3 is TGTGCCAGCAGGCGTAATTTTGCAGATACGCAGTATTTT.

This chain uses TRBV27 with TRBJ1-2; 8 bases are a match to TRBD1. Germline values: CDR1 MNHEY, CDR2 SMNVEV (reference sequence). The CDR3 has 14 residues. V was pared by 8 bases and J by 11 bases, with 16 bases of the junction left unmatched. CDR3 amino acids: CASGRTGTGVIYTF. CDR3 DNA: TGTGCCAGCGGTCGTACCGGGACAGGAGTGATTTACACCTTC.

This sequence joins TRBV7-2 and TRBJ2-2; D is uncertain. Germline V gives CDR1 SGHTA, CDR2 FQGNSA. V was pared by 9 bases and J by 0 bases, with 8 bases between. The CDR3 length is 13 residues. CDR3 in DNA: TGTGCCAGTCCAGCCCCGAACACCGGGGAGCTGTTTTTT. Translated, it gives CASPAPNTGELFF.

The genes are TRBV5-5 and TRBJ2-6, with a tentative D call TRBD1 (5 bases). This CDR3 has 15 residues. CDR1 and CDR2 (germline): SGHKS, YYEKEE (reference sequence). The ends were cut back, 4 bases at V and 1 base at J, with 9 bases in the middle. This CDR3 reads CASSEPGSGANVLTF. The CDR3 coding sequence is TGTGCCAGCAGCGAACCAGGGTCTGGGGCCAACGTCCTGACTTTC.

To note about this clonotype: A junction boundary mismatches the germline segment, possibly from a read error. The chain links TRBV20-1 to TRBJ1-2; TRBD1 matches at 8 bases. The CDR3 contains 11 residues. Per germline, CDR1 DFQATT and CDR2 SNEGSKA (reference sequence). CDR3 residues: CSARDPQQGVF. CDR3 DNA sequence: TGCAGTGCTAGAGATCCCCAACAGGGGGTTTTC.

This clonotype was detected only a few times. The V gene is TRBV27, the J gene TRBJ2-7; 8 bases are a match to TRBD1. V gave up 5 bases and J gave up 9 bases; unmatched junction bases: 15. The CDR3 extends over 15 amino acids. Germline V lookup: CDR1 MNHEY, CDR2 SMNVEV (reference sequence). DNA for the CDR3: TGTGCCAGCAGTGTCACCCGGGACAGGACTATCCGGCAGTACTTC. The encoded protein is CASSVTRDRTIRQYF.

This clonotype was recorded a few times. The chain's CDR3 is CASSKGLASGGSDQETQYF. CDR3 DNA: TGTGCCAGCAGCAAAGGTCTGGCTAGCGGGGGCTCAGACCAAGAGACCCAGTACTTC. This chain links TRBV21-1 with TRBJ2-5; the DNA was not compared with TRBD2, the D call given in the table. TRBV21-1 is classified as a pseudogene. This CDR3 has 19 residues.

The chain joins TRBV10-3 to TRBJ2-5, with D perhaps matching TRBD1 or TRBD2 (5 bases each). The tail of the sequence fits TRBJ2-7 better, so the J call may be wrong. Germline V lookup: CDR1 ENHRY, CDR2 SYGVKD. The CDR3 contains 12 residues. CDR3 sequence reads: CATRDHSYEQYF. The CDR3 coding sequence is TGTGCCACCCGGGACCACTCCTACGAGCAGTACTTC.

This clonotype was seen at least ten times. The CDR3 DNA sequence: TGTGCCAGCAGCTACACAGGGGTCGAGACCCAGTACTTC. It codes for CASSYTGVETQYF. V gene TRBV7-2 combines with J gene TRBJ2-5; 7 bases map to TRBD1. The CDR3 runs to 13 residues. CDR1 is SGHTA, CDR2 FQGNSA, per germline. Germline trimming cut 4 bases from V and 5 bases from J; bases unmatched to any gene: 4.

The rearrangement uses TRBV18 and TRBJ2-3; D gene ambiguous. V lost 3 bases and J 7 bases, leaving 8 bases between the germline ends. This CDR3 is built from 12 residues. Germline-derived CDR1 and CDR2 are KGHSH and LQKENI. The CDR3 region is CASSPRENTQYF. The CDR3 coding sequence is TGTGCCAGCTCACCCCGTGAAAATACGCAGTATTTT.

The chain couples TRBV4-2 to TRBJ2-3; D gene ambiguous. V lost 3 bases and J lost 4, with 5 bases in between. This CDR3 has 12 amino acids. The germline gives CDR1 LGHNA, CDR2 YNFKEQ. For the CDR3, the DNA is TGTGCCAGCAGCCAGGCGGCAGATACGCAGTATTTT. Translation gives CASSQAADTQYF.

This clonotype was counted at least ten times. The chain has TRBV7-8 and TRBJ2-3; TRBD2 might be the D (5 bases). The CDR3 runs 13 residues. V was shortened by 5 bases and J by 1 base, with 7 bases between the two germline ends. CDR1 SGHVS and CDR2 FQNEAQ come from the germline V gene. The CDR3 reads CASSGLGTDTQYF. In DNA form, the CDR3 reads TGTGCCAGCAGCGGACTCGGCACAGATACGCAGTATTTT.

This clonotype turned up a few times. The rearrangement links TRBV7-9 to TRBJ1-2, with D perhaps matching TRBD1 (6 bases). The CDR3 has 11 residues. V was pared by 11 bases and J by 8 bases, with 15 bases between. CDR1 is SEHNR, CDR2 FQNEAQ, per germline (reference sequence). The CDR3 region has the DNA TGTGCCGGAGGGGGGGCGCAGGGCTACACCTTC. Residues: CAGGGAQGYTF.

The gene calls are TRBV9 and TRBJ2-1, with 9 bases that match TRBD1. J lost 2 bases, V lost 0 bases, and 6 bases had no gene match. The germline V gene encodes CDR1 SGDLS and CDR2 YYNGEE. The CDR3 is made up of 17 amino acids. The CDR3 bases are TGTGCCAGCAGCGTAGCTGTACAGGGGGCGGCCTACAATGAGCAGTTCTTC. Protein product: CASSVAVQGAAYNEQFF. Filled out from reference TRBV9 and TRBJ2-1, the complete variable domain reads DSGVTQTPKHLITATGQRVTLRCSPRSGDLSVYWYQQSLDQGLQFLIQYYNGEERAKGNILERFSAQQFPDLHSELNLSSLELGDSALYFCASSVAVQGAAYNEQFFGPGTRLTVL.

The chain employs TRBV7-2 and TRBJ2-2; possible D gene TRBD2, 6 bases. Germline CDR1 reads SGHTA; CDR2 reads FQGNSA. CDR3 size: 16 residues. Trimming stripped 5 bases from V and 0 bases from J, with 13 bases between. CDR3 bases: TGTGCCAGCAGCGGAGGGGACTTTGCGAACACCGGGGAGCTGTTTTTT. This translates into CASSGGDFANTGELFF.

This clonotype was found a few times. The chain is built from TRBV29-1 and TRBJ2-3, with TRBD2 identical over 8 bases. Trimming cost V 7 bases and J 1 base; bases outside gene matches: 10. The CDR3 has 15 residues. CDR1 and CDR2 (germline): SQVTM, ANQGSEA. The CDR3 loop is CSAIRTSTRTDTQYF. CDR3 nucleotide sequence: TGCAGCGCTATAAGGACTAGCACGCGCACAGATACGCAGTATTTT.

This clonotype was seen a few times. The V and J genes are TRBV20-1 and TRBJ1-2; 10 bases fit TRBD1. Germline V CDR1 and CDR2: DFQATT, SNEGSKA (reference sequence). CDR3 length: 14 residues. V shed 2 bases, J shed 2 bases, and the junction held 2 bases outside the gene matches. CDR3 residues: CSARRTGGNYGYTF. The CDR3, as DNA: TGCAGTGCTAGAAGGACAGGGGGGAACTATGGCTACACCTTC.

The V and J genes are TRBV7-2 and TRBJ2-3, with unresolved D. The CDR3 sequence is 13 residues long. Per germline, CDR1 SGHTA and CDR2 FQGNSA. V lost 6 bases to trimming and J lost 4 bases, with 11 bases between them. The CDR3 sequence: CASSFRIPDTQYF. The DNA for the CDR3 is TGTGCCAGCAGTTTCAGGATCCCAGATACGCAGTATTTT.

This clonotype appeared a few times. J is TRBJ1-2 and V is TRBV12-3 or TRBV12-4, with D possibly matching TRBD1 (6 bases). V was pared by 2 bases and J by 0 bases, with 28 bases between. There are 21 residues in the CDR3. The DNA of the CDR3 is TGTGCCAGCAGTTTATATGAGGCCGGGCAGGGGACCTCGAGAGCTAACTATGGCTACACCTTC. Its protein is CASSLYEAGQGTSRANYGYTF.

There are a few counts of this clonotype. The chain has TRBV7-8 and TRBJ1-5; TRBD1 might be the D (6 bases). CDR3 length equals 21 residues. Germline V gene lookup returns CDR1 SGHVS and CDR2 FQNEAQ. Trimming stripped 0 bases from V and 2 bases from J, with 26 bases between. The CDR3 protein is CASSLAPNFGRGSSGNQPQHF. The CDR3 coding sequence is TGTGCCAGCAGCTTAGCGCCCAATTTTGGCAGGGGAAGTAGCGGCAATCAGCCCCAGCATTTT.

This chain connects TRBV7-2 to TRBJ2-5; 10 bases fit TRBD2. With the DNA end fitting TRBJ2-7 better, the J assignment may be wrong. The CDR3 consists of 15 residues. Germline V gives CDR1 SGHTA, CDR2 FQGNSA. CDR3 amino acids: CASSLSASGGYEQYF. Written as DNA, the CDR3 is TGTGCCAGCAGCCTGTCGGCTAGCGGGGGCTACGAGCAGTACTTC.

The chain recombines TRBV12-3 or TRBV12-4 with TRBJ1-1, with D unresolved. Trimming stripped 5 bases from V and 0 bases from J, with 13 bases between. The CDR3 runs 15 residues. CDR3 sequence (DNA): TGTGCCAGCAGTGAACCGGGGTTAGTGAACACTGAAGCTTTCTTT. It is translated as CASSEPGLVNTEAFF.

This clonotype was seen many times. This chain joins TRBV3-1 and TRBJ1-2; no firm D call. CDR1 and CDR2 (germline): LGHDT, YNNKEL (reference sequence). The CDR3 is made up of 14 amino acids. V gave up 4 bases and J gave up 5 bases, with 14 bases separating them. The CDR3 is CASSPHEATYGYTF. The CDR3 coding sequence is TGTGCCAGCAGCCCCCATGAGGCTACATATGGCTACACCTTC. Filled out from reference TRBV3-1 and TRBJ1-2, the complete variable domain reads DTAVSQTPKYLVTQMGNDKSIKCEQNLGHDTMYWYKQDSKKFLKIMFSYNNKELIINETVPNRFSPKSPDKAHLNLHINSLELGDSAVYFCASSPHEATYGYTFGSGTRLTVV.

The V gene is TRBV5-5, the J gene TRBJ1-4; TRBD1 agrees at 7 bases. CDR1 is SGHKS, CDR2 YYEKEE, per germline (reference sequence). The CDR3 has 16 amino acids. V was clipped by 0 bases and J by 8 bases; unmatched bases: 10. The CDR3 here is CASSLETGTVREKLFF. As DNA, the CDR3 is TGTGCCAGCAGCTTGGAGACCGGGACAGTACGCGAAAAACTGTTTTTT.

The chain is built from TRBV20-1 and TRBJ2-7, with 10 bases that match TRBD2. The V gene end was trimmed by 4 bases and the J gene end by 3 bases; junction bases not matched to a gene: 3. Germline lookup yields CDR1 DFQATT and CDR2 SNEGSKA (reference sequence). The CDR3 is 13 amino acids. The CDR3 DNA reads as TGCAGTGCTACCCGGACTAGCGGCTACGAGCAGTACTTC. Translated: CSATRTSGYEQYF.

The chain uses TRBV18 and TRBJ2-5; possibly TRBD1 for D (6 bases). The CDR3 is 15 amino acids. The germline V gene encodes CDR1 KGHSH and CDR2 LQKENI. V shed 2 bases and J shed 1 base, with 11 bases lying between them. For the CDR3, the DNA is TGTGCCAGCTCACCAAGGACAGCTAGCCAAGAGACCCAGTACTTC. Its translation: CASSPRTASQETQYF.

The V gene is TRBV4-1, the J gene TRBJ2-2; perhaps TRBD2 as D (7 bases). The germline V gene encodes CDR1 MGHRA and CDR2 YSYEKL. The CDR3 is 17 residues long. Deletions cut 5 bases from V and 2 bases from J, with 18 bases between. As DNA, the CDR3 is TGCGCCAGCAGCGGGGGGGCCCGGCAACCTAACACCGGGGAGCTGTTTTTT. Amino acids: CASSGGARQPNTGELFF.

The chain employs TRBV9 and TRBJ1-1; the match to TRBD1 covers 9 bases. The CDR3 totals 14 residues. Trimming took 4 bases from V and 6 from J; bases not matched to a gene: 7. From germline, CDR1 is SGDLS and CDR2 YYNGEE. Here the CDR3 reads CASSPRDRDSEAFF. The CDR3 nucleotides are TGTGCCAGCAGCCCCCGGGACAGGGATTCTGAAGCTTTCTTT.

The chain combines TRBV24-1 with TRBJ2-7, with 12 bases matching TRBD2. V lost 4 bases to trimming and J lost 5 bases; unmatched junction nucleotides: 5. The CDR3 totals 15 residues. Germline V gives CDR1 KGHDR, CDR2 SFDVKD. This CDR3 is CATSDPGLAGNEQYF. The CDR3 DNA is TGTGCCACCAGTGACCCAGGACTAGCGGGGAACGAGCAGTACTTC.

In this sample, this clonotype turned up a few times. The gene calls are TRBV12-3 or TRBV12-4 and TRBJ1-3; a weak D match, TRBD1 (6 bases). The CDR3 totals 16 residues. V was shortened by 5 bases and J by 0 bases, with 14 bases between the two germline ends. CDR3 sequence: CASSEQGWSSGNTIYF. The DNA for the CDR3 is TGTGCCAGCAGTGAACAGGGTTGGAGCTCTGGAAACACCATATATTTT.

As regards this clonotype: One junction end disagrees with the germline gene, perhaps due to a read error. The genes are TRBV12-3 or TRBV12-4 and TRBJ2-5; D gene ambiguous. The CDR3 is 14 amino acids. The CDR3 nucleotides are TGTGCCAGCAGTACTGCAGTACCCCAAGAGGCCCAGTACTTC. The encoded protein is CASSTAVPQEAQYF.

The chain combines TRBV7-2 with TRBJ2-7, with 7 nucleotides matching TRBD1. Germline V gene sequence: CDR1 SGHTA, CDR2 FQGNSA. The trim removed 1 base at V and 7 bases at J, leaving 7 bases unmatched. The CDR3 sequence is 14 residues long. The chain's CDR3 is CASSLGQGTGEQYF. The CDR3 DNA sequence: TGTGCCAGCAGCTTAGGACAGGGCACGGGTGAGCAGTACTTC.